The 13 T cell receptor beta chains given below trace back to one sample, sequenced in a study of post-analysis software for immune sequencing data. Included in the TCR beta cDNA libraries were unique molecular identifiers. TCRdb independently ran MiXCR on the PCR reads; one entry per CDR3 protein. The data show some 370,000 distinct CDR3 sequences, less than 40% seen once. Their recognized antigens are unknown. Findings and limits, study-wide: When patients were compared with controls, about 5 TRBV segments were more frequent, TRBV5-6, TRBV5-1 and TRBV20-1 among them.

Source material: blood. Source of these receptors: a girl aged 10 to 17 with multiple sclerosis.

Only a few counts were recorded for this clonotype. The chain couples TRBV20-1 to TRBJ2-3; 15 bases fit TRBD2. This CDR3 comprises 19 residues. The J segment lost 0 bases and the V segment lost 0 bases, leaving 7 bases of the junction unmatched. Germline V gene sequence: CDR1 DFQATT, CDR2 SNEGSKA (reference sequence). CDR3 sequence reads: CSARDRTSGGADSTDTQYF. The CDR3 region has the DNA TGCAGTGCTAGAGATAGGACTAGCGGGGGGGCCGACAGCACAGATACGCAGTATTTT.

This clonotype occurred a few times. J is TRBJ2-7 and V is TRBV6-6, with a tentative D call TRBD2 (5 bases). Trimming took 2 bases from V and 2 from J, leaving 13 bases between them. Germline-derived CDR1 and CDR2 are MNHNY and SVGAGI (reference sequence). This CDR3 is built from 15 residues. DNA for the CDR3: TGTGCCAGCAGTTACACACGTTCGGGAACCTACGAGCAGTACTTC. Translation gives CASSYTRSGTYEQYF.

This clonotype was counted only a few times. The genes are TRBV11-1 and TRBJ2-1; 12 positions match TRBD2. The V segment lost 6 bases and the J segment 9 bases; nucleotides outside the gene matches: 6. The germline V gene has CDR1 SGHAT and CDR2 FQDESV (reference sequence). The CDR3 is made up of 14 amino acids. The CDR3 DNA reads TGTGCCAGCAGTCTTACTAGCGGGGGGAGTGAGCAGTTCTTC. Its protein is CASSLTSGGSEQFF.

This clonotype was recorded a few times. The rearrangement uses TRBV12-3 or TRBV12-4 and TRBJ1-2, with D perhaps matching TRBD1 (5 bases). CDR3 length: 15 amino acids. The V and J ends lost 8 bases and 0 bases respectively, with 16 bases between them. CDR3 in amino acids: CASFGGTGANYGYTF. The CDR3 bases are TGTGCCAGCTTTGGCGGGACGGGAGCTAACTATGGCTACACCTTC.

Ten or more counts support this clonotype. The rearrangement links TRBV12-3 or TRBV12-4 to TRBJ2-1, with a tentative D call TRBD1 (5 bases). The CDR3 runs to 14 residues. With 2 bases removed from V and 6 bases from J, the gap between germline ends came to 11 bases. The CDR3, as DNA: TGTGCCAGCAGTTTACAGGGTGGGCGCAATGAGCAGTTCTTC. The encoded protein is CASSLQGGRNEQFF.

The chain uses TRBV5-1 and TRBJ2-2, with D possibly being TRBD1 (5 bases). Trimming removed 4 bases at V and 4 bases at J, with 17 bases between. The CDR3 covers 16 residues. CDR1 is SGHRS, CDR2 YFSETQ, per germline. The CDR3 coding sequence is TGCGCCAGCAGCCCTCACCTAAACCAGGGCACCGGGGAGCTGTTTTTT. Protein: CASSPHLNQGTGELFF.

The chain has TRBV7-2 and TRBJ2-1; TRBD1 is a possible D gene (6 bases). The germline V gene has CDR1 SGHTA and CDR2 FQGNSA. This CDR3 contains 15 residues. With 1 base removed from V and 4 bases from J, the gap between germline ends came to 11 bases. CDR3 amino acids: CASSLGGPPYNEQFF. The CDR3 DNA reads TGTGCCAGCAGCTTAGGGGGGCCCCCTTACAATGAGCAGTTCTTC.

The chain couples TRBV12-3 or TRBV12-4 to TRBJ1-5; D is unclear. The CDR3 totals 12 residues. The V end was cut by 5 bases, the J end by 7 bases, with 9 bases between. The CDR3 loop reads CASSDTPQPQHF. DNA for the CDR3: TGTGCCAGCAGTGATACCCCGCAGCCCCAGCATTTT.

This rearrangement joins TRBV6-6 to TRBJ2-3; no firm D call. Trimming stripped 3 bases from V and 6 bases from J, with 13 bases between. The CDR3 has 14 amino acids. The germline V gene encodes CDR1 MNHNY and CDR2 SVGAGI (reference sequence). CDR3 nucleotides: TGTGCCAGCAGTTATCCTCTTGAGGCTGATACGCAGTATTTT. Its translation: CASSYPLEADTQYF.

The chain recombines TRBV5-1 with TRBJ2-1, with 7 bases aligning to TRBD2. CDR3 length equals 14 residues. V was clipped by 7 bases and J by 0 bases; unmatched bases: 4. Per the germline V gene, CDR1 is SGHRS and CDR2 is YFSETQ. DNA for the CDR3: TGCGCCAGCGGACCTAGCGGCTCCTACAATGAGCAGTTCTTC. Residues: CASGPSGSYNEQFF.

This clonotype was seen only once. The V call is TRBV7-9, the J call TRBJ2-7; perhaps D is TRBD1 or TRBD2 (5 bases each). The CDR3 loop spans 17 amino acids. Germline lookup yields CDR1 SEHNR and CDR2 FQNEAQ (reference sequence). V was shortened by 5 bases and J by 4 bases, with 24 bases between the two germline ends. CDR3 bases: TGTGCCAGCAGCCTCGGGCCCGGGACGGCAGTAACTTACGAGCAGTACTTC. Protein sequence: CASSLGPGTAVTYEQYF.

The gene calls are TRBV5-4 and TRBJ2-5, with 8 nucleotides matching TRBD2. Germline assignment: CDR1 SGHNT and CDR2 YYREEE (reference sequence). The CDR3 loop spans 16 amino acids. After removal of 4 bases from V and 11 bases from J, the junction contained 19 bases not matched to a gene. As DNA, the CDR3 is TGTGCCAGCAGCGCCGGCGGGGGGAGCTCTTACAATGAGCAGTACTTC. Amino acids: CASSAGGGSSYNEQYF.

The V gene is TRBV3-1, the J gene TRBJ2-5; D possibly corresponds to TRBD1 (5 bases). Trimming stripped 1 base from V and 2 bases from J, with 17 bases between. Looked up from germline, CDR1 is LGHDT and CDR2 is YNNKEL (reference sequence). The CDR3 is 17 residues long. DNA of the CDR3: TGTGCCAGCAGCCAAGGGGGCCAGACGCCGTCGCAAGAGACCCAGTACTTC. Its translation: CASSQGGQTPSQETQYF.